These 18 T cell receptor beta chains originate from one sample sequenced in a study of T cells in Graves' hyperthyroidism and ophthalmopathy. Regions amplified from RNA transcripts were the TCR beta CDR3 regions. The HTBI primer set drove a first-round RT-PCR of the TCR CDR3. TCRdb recomputed calls from the multiplex PCR reads with MiXCR, one row per CDR3 protein. This sample has fewer than 600,000 distinct CDR3 sequences, with approximately 14% found just once. The sample consisted of blood. Receptors were obtained from a woman in her 40s with Graves' hyperthyroidism.

This clonotype was observed many times. The V gene is TRBV28, the J gene TRBJ2-1, with 7 bases aligning to TRBD2. The V and J ends lost 1 base and 5 bases, in that order; junction bases with no gene match: 8. Germline CDR1 MDHEN, CDR2 SYDVKM. The CDR3 sequence is 16 residues long. The CDR3 DNA is TGTGCCAGCAGTTTATCTGCGGGAGCGAATCACAATGAGCAGTTCTTC. This sequence encodes CASSLSAGANHNEQFF.

In its sample, this clonotype was seen a few times. The genes are TRBV4-1 and TRBJ1-1; tentative D call: TRBD1 (6 bases). CDR1 MGHRA and CDR2 YSYEKL come from the germline V gene. This CDR3 comprises 16 residues. V shed 1 base and J shed 3 bases, with 15 bases lying between them. The CDR3 coding sequence is TGCGCCAGCAGCCAAGTTCAGGGGATGCTGTACACTGAAGCTTTCTTT. Encoded protein: CASSQVQGMLYTEAFF.

This clonotype came up a few times. This chain joins TRBV19 and TRBJ2-1, with 8 bases lining up with TRBD2. Trimming took 3 bases from V and 4 from J; bases not matched to a gene: 14. The germline V gene encodes CDR1 LNHDA and CDR2 SQIVND (reference sequence). There are 18 residues in the CDR3. The CDR3 loop is CASSIAQATSGYYNEQFF. The CDR3 DNA reads TGTGCCAGTAGTATCGCTCAAGCAACTAGCGGATATTACAATGAGCAGTTCTTC.

This clonotype showed up just a few times. Just one base apart from a much larger clone, this may be a read error. The CDR3 coding sequence is TGTGCCAGCAGCTTAGTGGGCCACGAGCAGTACTTC. Its protein is CASSLVGHEQYF. The chain recombines TRBV7-9 with TRBJ2-7, with no clear D. There are 12 residues in the CDR3. V was pared by 1 base and J by 5 bases, with 6 bases between. Germline V gene data show CDR1 as SEHNR and CDR2 as FQNEAQ (reference sequence).

The count of this clonotype is one. The gene calls are TRBV29-1 and TRBJ1-1; D unresolved. CDR1 and CDR2 from the germline V gene are SQVTM and ANQGSEA. Trimming stripped 3 bases from V and 0 bases from J, with 5 bases between. The CDR3 runs to 12 residues. CDR3 sequence: CSVEALNTEAFF. Here the CDR3 DNA reads TGCAGCGTTGAGGCCTTGAACACTGAAGCTTTCTTT.

This clonotype was recorded many times. V and J are TRBV2 and TRBJ2-1, with 7 positions matching TRBD1. The length of the CDR3 is 15 residues. Germline V gene sequence: CDR1 SNHLY, CDR2 FYNNEI. V lost 4 bases and J lost 3; bases outside the gene matches: 6. CDR3 nucleotide sequence: TGTGCCAGCAGTGTTCGGCAGGGGGTCTACAATGAGCAGTTCTTC. Translation: CASSVRQGVYNEQFF.

This clonotype was found a few times. The V and J genes are TRBV4-1 and TRBJ2-1, with 12 bases fitting TRBD2. Germline CDR1 reads MGHRA; CDR2 reads YSYEKL. The CDR3 length is 19 residues. V lost 4 bases, J lost 0 bases, and 10 bases stayed unmatched. CDR3 region: CASSPRTGTSGPSYNEQFF. The CDR3 DNA reads as TGCGCCAGCAGCCCGCGGACCGGGACTAGCGGGCCCTCCTACAATGAGCAGTTCTTC.

In this sample, this clonotype turned up many times. In DNA, the CDR3 is TGCAGTGCCAGCGGGACTCCCTACAATGAGCAGTTCTTC. Translating it yields CSASGTPYNEQFF. This sequence joins TRBV20-1 and TRBJ2-1, with 7 bases identical to TRBD2. In germline, CDR1 is DFQATT, CDR2 SNEGSKA (reference sequence). V lost 6 bases, J lost 2 bases, and 4 bases stayed unmatched. This CDR3 is 13 amino acids long.

Comment on this clonotype: A clone one base away is much larger, so this may be a read error. The rearrangement links TRBV20-1 to TRBJ2-3, with unresolved D. Trimming stripped 0 bases from V and 3 bases from J, with 16 bases between. CDR1 is DFQATT, CDR2 SNEGSKA, per germline (reference sequence). This CDR3 spans 16 amino acids. The CDR3: CSARDPGVRWTDTQYF. Written as DNA, the CDR3 is TGCAGTGCTAGAGATCCTGGTGTTAGATGGACAGATACGCAGTATTTT.

This clonotype was seen ten or more times. The chain carries TRBV30 and TRBJ2-3; 12 nucleotides line up with TRBD2. The germline CDR1 and CDR2 sequences are GTSNPN and SVGIG (reference sequence). The CDR3 has 13 residues. The CDR3 coding sequence is TGTGCAAGGACTAGCGGGAACACAGATACGCAGTATTTT. Residues: CARTSGNTDTQYF. The full variable domain, rest sourced from reference TRBV30 and TRBJ2-3, is SQTIHQWPATLVQPVGSPLSLECTVEGTSNPNLYWYRQAAGRGLQLLFYSVGIGQISSEVPQNLSASRPQDRQFILSSKKLLLSDSGFYLCARTSGNTDTQYFGPGTRLTVL.

This clonotype appeared a few times. This rearrangement joins TRBV20-1 to TRBJ1-2, with a tentative D call TRBD1 (6 bases). The length of the CDR3 is 15 residues. The germline V gene encodes CDR1 DFQATT and CDR2 SNEGSKA (reference sequence). V dropped 4 bases and J dropped 5 bases, with 20 bases sitting between them. The CDR3 nucleotides read TGCAGTGCTACCCGGTCAGGGGTGACTATGTATGGCTACACCTTC. It translates to CSATRSGVTMYGYTF.

Many counts were recorded for this clonotype. V gene TRBV13 combines with J gene TRBJ1-1, with a tentative D call TRBD1 (5 bases). Trimming took 5 bases from V and 1 from J, leaving 14 bases between them. This CDR3 comprises 15 residues. Germline V gives CDR1 PRHDT, CDR2 FYEKMQ (reference sequence). The CDR3 DNA reads TGTGCCAGCAGCATACACCGGGACGGGAACACTGAAGCTTTCTTT. Translated: CASSIHRDGNTEAFF.

This chain connects TRBV29-1 to TRBJ2-1, with TRBD1 matching 10 bases. The CDR3 is 15 amino acids. Losses at the gene ends were 6 bases for V and 5 bases for J; bases not matched to a gene: 10. Looked up from germline, CDR1 is SQVTM and CDR2 is ANQGSEA. CDR3 DNA sequence: TGCAGCGTCCAAGGGGGGACAGGGGCCCACAATGAGCAGTTCTTC. Translating gives CSVQGGTGAHNEQFF.

This clonotype appeared a few times. The rearrangement joins TRBV11-2 to TRBJ2-7; TRBD2 matches 10 bases. The CDR3 runs to 16 residues. J was trimmed by 4 bases and V by 0 bases; bases with no gene match: 6. Looked up from germline, CDR1 is SGHAT and CDR2 is FQNNGV. The CDR3 loop reads CASSLDRLAGAYEQYF. The DNA for the CDR3 is TGTGCCAGCAGCTTAGATAGGCTAGCGGGAGCTTACGAGCAGTACTTC.

This sequence joins TRBV29-1 and TRBJ2-7; tentatively, D is TRBD1 or TRBD2 (6 bases each). From germline, CDR1 is SQVTM and CDR2 ANQGSEA. This CDR3 region has 14 residues. V gave up 1 base and J gave up 4 bases, with 14 bases separating them. As DNA, the CDR3 is TGCAGCGTTGAAGGGGGGGCAGGGTTATACGAGCAGTACTTC. Its translation: CSVEGGAGLYEQYF.

This clonotype was counted at least ten times. The chain joins TRBV12-3 or TRBV12-4 to TRBJ2-2; maybe TRBD2 (6 bases). V was trimmed by 6 bases and J by 6 bases, leaving 14 bases between them. This CDR3 spans 14 amino acids. In DNA form, the CDR3 reads TGTGCCAGCAGCGCATCCTGGGGGGCCGGGGAGCTGTTTTTT. Translation: CASSASWGAGELFF.

This clonotype was recorded at least ten times. The genes are TRBV7-2 and TRBJ2-7; possible D gene TRBD2, 5 bases. Germline CDR1 is SGHTA and CDR2 is FQGNSA. V lost 4 bases to trimming and J lost 7 bases, with 14 bases between them. The CDR3 has 13 amino acids. The CDR3 sequence: CASSSARTGEQYF. CDR3 DNA sequence: TGTGCCAGCAGCTCAGCGAGGACTGGAGAGCAGTACTTC.

In this sample, this clonotype turned up many times. The V and J genes are TRBV28 and TRBJ1-5; 7 bases align to TRBD1. The CDR3 runs 18 residues. The J segment lost 0 bases and the V segment lost 6 bases, leaving 14 bases of the junction unmatched. Germline CDR1 and CDR2: MDHEN and SYDVKM. CDR3 amino acids: CASSSTGDPTGSNQPQHF. The CDR3 DNA reads TGTGCCAGCAGCTCTACAGGGGACCCAACGGGTAGCAATCAGCCCCAGCATTTT.